The 28 T cell receptor beta chains in this list originate from one sample, sequenced in a study of cytomegalovirus exposure and HLA in healthy donors. Both 60 Vbeta primers and 13 Jbeta primers went into the PCR. The repertoire was sequenced with immunoSEQ multiplex PCR; TCRdb's copy has only in-frame clones and lacks some. The sample has 40,000 to 55,000 clones, about two thirds seen once. Sequenced input: PBMCs. The receptors were sampled from a woman in her thirties in good health and CMV-seronegative.

The chain carries TRBV15 and TRBJ1-2, with a weak D call TRBD1 (6 bases). Trimming stripped 3 bases from V and 8 bases from J, with 13 bases between. The CDR3 covers 13 residues. Germline V lookup: CDR1 LNHNV, CDR2 YYDKDF (reference sequence). CDR3 in DNA: TGTGCCACCAGCAGGCCCACAGGGCCCGGCTACACCTTC. This gives the protein CATSRPTGPGYTF.

The rearrangement joins TRBV2 to TRBJ1-5; tentatively, D is TRBD1 (5 bases). Trimming took 4 bases from V and 4 from J, leaving 8 bases between them. Per the germline V gene, CDR1 is SNHLY and CDR2 is FYNNEI. The CDR3 runs to 13 residues. The CDR3 spells CASSVTENQPQHF. The CDR3 DNA reads TGTGCCAGCAGTGTGACAGAAAATCAGCCCCAGCATTTT.

This clone appeared once. V usage is TRBV7-2 and J usage is TRBJ2-7, with TRBD1 as a possible D gene (6 bases). CDR1 and CDR2 (germline): SGHTA, FQGNSA. The CDR3 sequence is 15 residues long. With 4 bases removed from V and 0 bases from J, the gap between germline ends came to 13 bases. The DNA for the CDR3 is TGTGCCAGCAGCTCATGGGCAGGGGCCTCCTACGAGCAGTACTTC. This translates into CASSSWAGASYEQYF.

The chain is built from TRBV30 and TRBJ1-1, with D maybe TRBD1 (5 bases). Looked up from germline, CDR1 is GTSNPN and CDR2 is SVGIG (reference sequence). V dropped 3 bases and J dropped 6 bases, with 11 bases sitting between them. The CDR3 loop spans 12 amino acids. This chain's CDR3 is CAWSPGLAEAFF. The CDR3 DNA sequence: TGTGCCTGGAGCCCAGGGTTAGCTGAAGCTTTCTTT.

The chain links TRBV4-2 to TRBJ2-2; D might be TRBD1 (5 bases). The length of the CDR3 is 17 residues. The ends were cut back, 0 bases at V and 2 bases at J, with 13 bases in the middle. From germline, CDR1 is LGHNA and CDR2 YNFKEQ. CDR3 protein: CASSQDLSGINTGELFF. CDR3 sequence (DNA): TGTGCCAGCAGCCAAGATCTATCAGGGATTAACACCGGGGAGCTGTTTTTT.

The chain carries TRBV2 and TRBJ2-2, with a tentative D call TRBD2 (6 bases). V was clipped by 6 bases and J by 7 bases, with 12 bases between them. Germline assignment: CDR1 SNHLY and CDR2 FYNNEI. The CDR3 is made up of 13 amino acids. CDR3 loop: CASSREPGGELFF. The CDR3 DNA reads TGTGCCAGCAGCCGGGAGCCGGGCGGGGAGCTGTTTTTT.

The gene calls are TRBV5-1 and TRBJ2-1, with 8 nucleotides matching TRBD1. CDR3 size: 15 residues. The germline V gene encodes CDR1 SGHRS and CDR2 YFSETQ. V was clipped by 4 bases and J by 0 bases; unmatched bases: 3. This chain's CDR3 is CASSPGQGSYNEQFF. CDR3 coding DNA: TGCGCCAGCAGCCCTGGACAGGGCTCCTACAATGAGCAGTTCTTC.

The chain carries TRBV30 and TRBJ2-6; D ambiguous. Germline assignment: CDR1 GTSNPN and CDR2 SVGIG (reference sequence). CDR3 length: 14 residues. Trimming pared 8 bases from V and 4 bases from J, leaving 15 bases between. The CDR3 loop is CAQMRFTGANVLTF. The CDR3 DNA follows: TGTGCCCAGATGAGGTTCACCGGGGCCAACGTCCTGACTTTC.

This rearrangement joins TRBV10-3 to TRBJ2-1, with 8 bases identical to TRBD2. V was clipped by 2 bases and J by 6 bases; unmatched bases: 3. Germline V gives CDR1 ENHRY, CDR2 SYGVKD. This CDR3 is 14 amino acids long. CDR3 in DNA: TGTGCCATCAGTGAGCGGAGCGGGGGCAATGAGCAGTTCTTC. This codes for CAISERSGGNEQFF.

The chain has TRBV20-1 and TRBJ2-1; D remains unclear. The CDR3 is 11 residues long. CDR1 DFQATT and CDR2 SNEGSKA come from the germline V gene (reference sequence). V was trimmed by 6 bases and J by 6 bases, leaving 9 bases between them. CDR3 protein: CSAAFVNEQFF. In nucleotides, the CDR3 is TGCAGTGCGGCCTTTGTCAATGAGCAGTTCTTC.

The rearrangement joins TRBV30 to TRBJ1-4; 9 nucleotides line up with TRBD1. V was pared by 2 bases and J by 4 bases, with 5 bases of the junction left unmatched. Germline lookup yields CDR1 GTSNPN and CDR2 SVGIG (reference sequence). The CDR3 has 15 amino acids. CDR3 sequence reads: CAWSPQTGGNEKLFF. The CDR3 nucleotides are TGTGCCTGGAGTCCCCAGACAGGGGGTAATGAAAAACTGTTTTTT.

This sequence joins TRBV7-2 and TRBJ1-6, with a possible D match to TRBD1 (6 bases). The CDR3 runs to 13 residues. The V end was cut by 5 bases, the J end by 7 bases, with 9 bases between. From germline, CDR1 is SGHTA and CDR2 FQGNSA. CDR3 DNA sequence: TGTGCCAGCAGCCCACAGGGAAATTCACCCCTCCACTTT. It specifies CASSPQGNSPLHF.

The J gene is TRBJ1-5, the V gene TRBV6-1; 7 nucleotides line up with TRBD1. The germline V gene has CDR1 MNHNS and CDR2 SASEGT. V trimming: 3 bases; J trimming: 0 bases; junction bases outside the gene matches: 5. The CDR3 is 16 residues long. DNA for the CDR3: TGTGCCAGCAGTGAGCTGGGACAGACTAGCAATCAGCCCCAGCATTTT. Translation gives CASSELGQTSNQPQHF.

The DNA of the CDR3 is TGTGCCAGCAGCCCCAATATAGCCCTACACTTCTCCTACGAGCAGTACTTC. Its translation: CASSPNIALHFSYEQYF. V is TRBV7-9 and J is TRBJ2-7; D uncertain. Trimming took 5 bases from V and 0 from J, leaving 20 bases between them. The germline CDR1 and CDR2 sequences are SEHNR and FQNEAQ (reference sequence). This CDR3 has 17 residues. Complete variable domain (other parts from reference TRBV7-9 and TRBJ2-7): DTGVSQNPRHKITKRGQNVTFRCDPISEHNRLYWYRQTLGQGPEFLTYFQNEAQLEKSRLLSDRFSAERPKGSFSTLEIQRTEQGDSAMYLCASSPNIALHFSYEQYFGPGTRLTVT.

The chain employs TRBV4-2 and TRBJ2-3; perhaps TRBD2 as D (6 bases). The ends were cut back, 0 bases at V and 2 bases at J, with 12 bases in the middle. This CDR3 comprises 16 residues. CDR1 is LGHNA and CDR2 is YNFKEQ in the germline V gene. CDR3 in amino acids: CASSQEGRDFTDTQYF. The CDR3 nucleotides read TGTGCCAGCAGCCAAGAAGGGCGGGACTTCACAGATACGCAGTATTTT.

V gene TRBV29-1 combines with J gene TRBJ2-3; no clear D. Per the germline V gene, CDR1 is SQVTM and CDR2 is ANQGSEA. This CDR3 comprises 12 residues. V was pared by 7 bases and J by 2 bases, with 10 bases between. The CDR3 DNA is TGCAGCGCCGTATGGGCCACAGATACGCAGTATTTT. Protein sequence: CSAVWATDTQYF.

The chain couples TRBV5-1 to TRBJ2-1; 10 bases agree with TRBD1. Germline assignment: CDR1 SGHRS and CDR2 YFSETQ. The trim removed 8 bases at V and 4 bases at J, leaving 6 bases unmatched. The CDR3 runs 14 residues. CDR3 sequence: CASGTGVPYNEQFF. The CDR3 DNA is TGCGCCAGTGGGACAGGGGTCCCATACAATGAGCAGTTCTTC.

The chain couples TRBV5-4 to TRBJ1-3; 7 nucleotides match TRBD1. This CDR3 has 15 amino acids. V lost 4 bases and J lost 2; bases outside the gene matches: 6. The V gene's germline CDR1 is SGHNT and CDR2 YYREEE (reference sequence). The CDR3 loop is CASSLEGATGNTIYF. CDR3 in DNA: TGTGCCAGCAGCCTTGAGGGGGCGACTGGAAACACCATATATTTT. Complete variable domain (other parts from reference TRBV5-4 and TRBJ1-3): ETGVTQSPTHLIKTRGQQVTLRCSSQSGHNTVSWYQQALGQGPQFIFQYYREEENGRGNFPPRFSGLQFPNYSSELNVNALELDDSALYLCASSLEGATGNTIYFGEGSWLTVV.

V is TRBV30 and J is TRBJ2-5, with TRBD1 matching 7 bases. The CDR3 spans 14 residues. CDR1 is GTSNPN, CDR2 SVGIG, per germline (reference sequence). V was clipped by 0 bases and J by 3 bases; unmatched bases: 4. CDR3 nucleotides: TGTGCCTGGAGTGTCCCCGGACAGGAAGAGACCCAGTACTTC. Translated, it gives CAWSVPGQEETQYF.

V usage is TRBV28 and J usage is TRBJ2-1, with D possibly matching TRBD1 (7 bases). Trimming took off 2 bases at V and 1 base at J, with 21 bases between the two ends. CDR3 length equals 19 residues. Germline V gives CDR1 MDHEN, CDR2 SYDVKM. The CDR3 reads CASSLNPPGQEGSYNEQFF. CDR3 bases: TGTGCCAGCAGTTTAAATCCCCCCGGACAGGAGGGGTCCTACAATGAGCAGTTCTTC.

The V call is TRBV30, the J call TRBJ2-7; 10 bases match TRBD2. The CDR3 spans 18 residues. V lost 0 bases and J lost 7; bases outside the gene matches: 18. CDR1 is GTSNPN, CDR2 SVGIG, per germline (reference sequence). DNA for the CDR3: TGTGCCTGGAGTGTATGGCTAGCGGGAGTCCCGCGGTCTTTGGAGCAGTACTTC. Translating it yields CAWSVWLAGVPRSLEQYF.

This chain connects TRBV30 to TRBJ1-2; 8 positions match TRBD1. Germline trimming cut 7 bases from V and 0 bases from J; bases unmatched to any gene: 16. CDR1 is GTSNPN, CDR2 SVGIG, per germline (reference sequence). The CDR3 length is 17 residues. The CDR3 coding sequence is TGTGCCTCCTGGGGGCAGGGGGCACGCGGACCTAACTATGGCTACACCTTC. It is translated as CASWGQGARGPNYGYTF.

V and J are TRBV7-2 and TRBJ1-5, with 9 nucleotides matching TRBD1. Looked up from germline, CDR1 is SGHTA and CDR2 is FQGNSA. Germline trimming cut 5 bases from V and 5 bases from J; bases unmatched to any gene: 7. The CDR3 is 15 amino acids. The CDR3 nucleotides are TGTGCCAGCAGCCCAACAGGGGGCGCATATCAGCCCCAGCATTTT. Translation: CASSPTGGAYQPQHF.

The J gene is TRBJ1-2, the V gene TRBV27; D perhaps matches TRBD1 (6 bases). V was pared by 6 bases and J by 4 bases, with 9 bases between. The CDR3 runs to 12 residues. Germline CDR1 reads MNHEY; CDR2 reads SMNVEV (reference sequence). In DNA, the CDR3 is TGTGCCAGCAGGACAGGTTTCTATGGCTACACCTTC. Translated, it gives CASRTGFYGYTF.

The sample holds one count of this clone. The V and J genes are TRBV7-9 and TRBJ1-2, with 7 bases aligning to TRBD1. Per germline, CDR1 SEHNR and CDR2 FQNEAQ (reference sequence). V dropped 5 bases and J dropped 4; count of bases not matched to a gene: 7. This CDR3 contains 14 residues. CDR3 sequence: CASSDRDSFYGYTF. The CDR3 nucleotides read TGTGCCAGCAGCGACCGGGACAGTTTCTATGGCTACACCTTC.

The chain has TRBV28 and TRBJ2-1; TRBD1 agrees at 9 bases. The CDR3 is 18 amino acids. The V segment lost 7 bases and the J segment 8 bases; nucleotides outside the gene matches: 21. Germline loops: CDR1 MDHEN, CDR2 SYDVKM. As DNA, the CDR3 is TGTGCCAGCACTCCCGGGACAGGGTGGGTCTCCCGTAAGGATGAGCAGTTCTTC. Translation: CASTPGTGWVSRKDEQFF. The variable domain in full, completed from reference TRBV28 and TRBJ2-1, reads DVKVTQSSRYLVKRTGEKVFLECVQDMDHENMFWYRQDPGLGLRLIYFSYDVKMKEKGDIPEGYSVSREKKERFSLILESASTNQTSMYLCASTPGTGWVSRKDEQFFGPGTRLTVL.

CDR3 coding DNA: TGTGCCAGCAGTGCCCAGGGGGCCTCTGGAAACACCATATATTTT. The encoded protein is CASSAQGASGNTIYF. V usage is TRBV25-1 and J usage is TRBJ1-3; 8 positions match TRBD1. V dropped 4 bases and J dropped 0; count of bases not matched to a gene: 2. The CDR3 contains 15 residues. CDR1 and CDR2 from the germline V gene are MGHDK and SYGVNS.

This rearrangement joins TRBV4-2 to TRBJ2-1; possible D gene TRBD2, 5 bases. The CDR3 sequence is 15 residues long. The V end was cut by 1 base, the J end by 7 bases, with 14 bases between. Germline V gene sequence: CDR1 LGHNA, CDR2 YNFKEQ. CDR3: CASSQGRGTGNEQFF. In DNA, the CDR3 is TGTGCCAGCAGCCAAGGCCGGGGAACCGGGAATGAGCAGTTCTTC.